This is a list of T cell receptor beta chains from one sample in a study of T-cell memory formation after mild COVID-19. One entry per CDR3 protein results from TCRdb running MiXCR on the 5' RACE reads. The table includes approximately 170,000 distinct CDR3 sequences, 13% detected once. Sequenced sample: PBMCs or a T cell subset sorted from them (not recorded which). The receptor source for this set is a man between 18 and 29 years old who had mild COVID-19 (a few samples of this study predate the infection). Cell type and time point are not known. The CDR3 runs from the conserved cysteine through the conserved F or W. Each record gives: J gene, clone size, V gene, D gene, CDR3 protein, CDR3 DNA. D genes are given only for firm matches. Expanded clones get a size class; other rows say once, few or many, or leave the size out.

>TRBJ2-3|.|TRBV4-3|TRBD2
CASSQEGRVPDTQYF
TGCGCCAGCAGCCAAGAAGGGAGGGTGCCAGATACGCAGTATTTT
>TRBJ2-3|many|TRBV7-9|.
CASSLALAEPTDTQYF
TGTGCCAGCAGCTTAGCGCTGGCGGAACCCACAGATACGCAGTATTTT
>TRBJ1-5|.|TRBV19|.
CASSVAINQPQHF
TGTGCCAGTAGTGTGGCGATCAATCAGCCCCAGCATTTT
>TRBJ1-2|.|TRBV4-1|.
CASSQVEWEVYGYTF
TGCGCCAGCAGCCAAGTGGAGTGGGAGGTCTATGGCTACACCTTC
>TRBJ1-5|.|TRBV6-6|.
CASSYGGIQGKQPQHF
TGTGCCAGCAGTTACGGAGGTATCCAGGGGAAGCAGCCCCAGCATTTT
>TRBJ1-2|many|TRBV20-1|.
CSAVRVDINGYTF
TGCAGTGCTGTCAGGGTTGACATTAATGGCTACACCTTC
>TRBJ2-2|.|TRBV5-5|.
CASSPRGLNTGELFF
TGTGCCAGCAGCCCGCGGGGGCTAAACACCGGGGAGCTGTTTTTT
>TRBJ2-7|few|TRBV5-1|.
CASSLEGVGEQYF
TGCGCCAGCAGCTTGGAAGGGGTGGGTGAGCAGTACTTC
>TRBJ2-5|.|TRBV5-1|TRBD1
CASSFLEGQGSTETQYF
TGCGCCAGCAGCTTTTTAGAGGGACAGGGGTCAACAGAGACCCAGTACTTC
>TRBJ2-3|few|TRBV6-2/TRBV6-3|.
CASSSALYDTQYF
TGTGCCAGCAGTTCTGCCCTGTACGATACGCAGTATTTT
>TRBJ2-1|.|TRBV7-6|TRBD2
CASSLGGSGGSYNEQFF
TGTGCCAGCAGCTTAGGCGGTAGCGGGGGCTCCTACAATGAGCAGTTCTTC
>TRBJ1-5|.|TRBV7-2|TRBD1
CASSKGTGTNQPQHF
TGTGCCAGCAGCAAAGGGACAGGGACGAATCAGCCCCAGCATTTT
>TRBJ2-3|few|TRBV6-2/TRBV6-3|TRBD1
CASSYSGQGKIDTQYF
TGTGCCAGCAGTTACTCGGGACAGGGGAAGATAGATACGCAGTATTTT
>TRBJ2-4|many|TRBV10-3|.
CAISDGASGNIQYF
TGTGCCATCAGTGATGGGGCCAGCGGGAACATTCAGTACTTC
>TRBJ2-5|.|TRBV7-3|.
CASSPTATQETQYF
TGTGCCAGCAGCCCCACGGCAACTCAAGAGACCCAGTACTTC
>TRBJ2-1|few|TRBV5-1|.
CASSPLSGPSNEQFF
TGCGCCAGCAGCCCGCTTTCGGGGCCCTCCAATGAGCAGTTCTTC
>TRBJ2-1|many|TRBV7-3|TRBD2
CASSLDGGDEQFF
TGTGCCAGCAGCCTTGACGGGGGGGATGAGCAGTTCTTC
>TRBJ2-1|.|TRBV24-1|.
CATGGGPYNEQFF
TGTGCCACCGGAGGGGGGCCCTACAATGAGCAGTTCTTC
>TRBJ2-3|few|TRBV6-2/TRBV6-3|TRBD1
CASRDRGGSTDTQYF
TGTGCCAGCAGGGACAGGGGAGGGAGCACAGATACGCAGTATTTT
>TRBJ2-1|few|TRBV5-1|TRBD2
CASSLNLAASYNEQFF
TGCGCCAGCAGCTTGAACCTAGCGGCATCCTACAATGAGCAGTTCTTC
>TRBJ2-4|.|TRBV19|TRBD1
CASSIQTGGQYF
TGTGCCAGTAGTATTCAGACAGGGGGGCAGTACTTC
>TRBJ1-2|few|TRBV12-3/TRBV12-4|.
CASSRDPGYGYTF
TGTGCCAGCAGCCGAGACCCGGGGTATGGCTACACCTTC
>TRBJ2-4|.|TRBV6-8|TRBD1
CASSGRGAKNIQYF
TGTGCCAGCAGTGGCAGGGGGGCCAAAAACATTCAGTACTTC
>TRBJ2-5|.|TRBV3-1|TRBD2
CASSPGTSGGRQETQYF
TGTGCCAGCAGCCCTGGGACTAGCGGGGGCCGCCAAGAGACCCAGTACTTC
>TRBJ2-7|.|TRBV9|.
CASSVGMFYEQYF
TGTGCCAGCAGCGTAGGGATGTTCTACGAGCAGTACTTC
>TRBJ2-7|few|TRBV12-3/TRBV12-4|.
CASSLGPSYEQYF
TGTGCCAGCAGTTTAGGTCCGTCCTACGAGCAGTACTTC
>TRBJ1-2|.|TRBV5-4|TRBD1
CASSPGGQEEDGF
TGTGCCAGCAGCCCCGGGGGACAGGAGGAGGACGGCTTC
>TRBJ2-1|.|TRBV25-1|.
CASSEFGRVGVAFF
TGTGCCAGCAGTGAATTCGGTAGGGTGGGAGTTGCGTTCTTC
>TRBJ2-5|.|TRBV5-1|.
CASSWGHLQETQYF
TGCGCCAGCAGCTGGGGACATCTCCAAGAGACCCAGTACTTC
>TRBJ2-2|.|TRBV10-3|.
CANRGTENTGELFF
TGTGCCAACCGAGGGACTGAGAACACCGGGGAGCTGTTTTTT
>TRBJ1-3|many|TRBV7-9|.
CASSLGASGNTIYF
TGTGCCAGCAGCTTAGGGGCATCTGGAAACACCATATATTTT
>TRBJ2-2|few|TRBV7-2|.
CASSFRQNTGELFF
TGTGCCAGCAGCTTTCGACAGAACACCGGGGAGCTGTTTTTT
>TRBJ1-1|many|TRBV5-1|.
CASSLARNTEAFF
TGCGCCAGCAGCTTGGCCAGGAACACTGAAGCTTTCTTT
>TRBJ2-1|medium-sized|TRBV29-1|TRBD1
CSTGQDNEQFF
TGCAGCACGGGACAGGACAATGAGCAGTTCTTC
>TRBJ1-1|.|TRBV9|TRBD1
CASSAQGAWSEAFF
TGTGCCAGCAGCGCACAGGGGGCGTGGTCTGAAGCTTTCTTT
>TRBJ1-2|.|TRBV20-1|.
CSARVPPYGYTF
TGCAGTGCTAGAGTCCCGCCCTATGGCTACACCTTC
>TRBJ1-1|.|TRBV5-1|TRBD1
CASSLGDRGGTEAFF
TGCGCCAGCAGCTTGGGGGACAGGGGTGGCACTGAAGCTTTCTTT
>TRBJ2-3|.|TRBV20-1|TRBD2
CSARAYPQGTSGGDLPGDTQYF
TGCAGTGCTAGAGCATACCCGCAGGGGACTAGCGGGGGAGACCTGCCTGGAGATACGCAGTATTTT
>TRBJ1-3|few|TRBV13|.
CASSSPGLSTGGNTIYF
TGTGCCAGCAGCTCTCCCGGCTTATCTACGGGGGGAAACACCATATATTTT
>TRBJ1-1|many|TRBV7-9|.
CASSFSSGLGNTEAFF
TGTGCCAGCAGCTTTTCTTCAGGGCTGGGGAACACTGAAGCTTTCTTT
>TRBJ2-7|.|TRBV4-3|.
CVSSQEQGPYEQYF
TGCGTCAGCAGCCAAGAGCAGGGTCCCTACGAGCAGTACTTC
>TRBJ2-2|.|TRBV6-1|.
CASSEEAWGAANTGELFF
TGTGCCAGCAGTGAAGAGGCTTGGGGGGCCGCGAACACCGGGGAGCTGTTTTTT
>TRBJ2-3|many|TRBV4-3|.
CASSLDSQADTQYF
TGCGCCAGCAGCCTAGACAGCCAAGCAGATACGCAGTATTTT
>TRBJ2-7|few|TRBV20-1|.
CSAQDSGSRGFEQYF
TGCAGTGCTCAGGACAGCGGTTCCCGGGGGTTTGAGCAGTACTTC
>TRBJ2-1|.|TRBV24-1|.
CATSDFYEQFF
TGTGCCACCAGTGATTTTTATGAGCAGTTCTTC
>TRBJ1-1|.|TRBV3-1|TRBD1
CASSPLGQGGSLNTEAFF
TGTGCCAGCAGCCCCCTAGGACAGGGAGGAAGTTTGAACACTGAAGCTTTCTTT
>TRBJ1-1|.|TRBV20-1|TRBD1
CSAPMGQGLNTEAFF
TGCAGTGCTCCAATGGGACAGGGCTTGAACACTGAAGCTTTCTTT
>TRBJ2-5|.|TRBV14|TRBD2
CASSHGLAGGHPLQTQYF
TGTGCCAGCAGCCACGGACTAGCGGGGGGCCATCCTCTCCAGACCCAGTACTTC
>TRBJ2-2|.|TRBV20-1|.
CSALDRSNTGELFF
TGCAGTGCTCTGGACAGATCGAACACCGGGGAGCTGTTTTTT
>TRBJ1-1|.|TRBV2|.
CASSEDGQTDTEAFF
TGTGCCAGCAGTGAAGATGGACAGACGGACACTGAAGCTTTCTTT
>TRBJ2-5|.|TRBV12-3/TRBV12-4|.
CASSSIGTQYF
TGTGCCAGCAGTTCTATCGGGACCCAGTACTTC
>TRBJ1-2|many|TRBV7-2|.
CASSLVGGDYGYTF
TGTGCCAGCAGCTTAGTCGGGGGAGACTATGGCTACACCTTC
>TRBJ1-4|many|TRBV4-2|.
CASSQVSNEKLFF
TGTGCCAGCAGCCAAGTTTCTAATGAAAAACTGTTTTTT
>TRBJ2-6|few|TRBV5-1|TRBD2
CASSLHLGGAVSGANVLTF
TGCGCCAGCAGCCTACACCTCGGGGGGGCAGTGTCTGGGGCCAACGTCCTGACTTTC
>TRBJ1-3|few|TRBV28|.
CASSQQGGNTIYF
TGTGCCAGCAGTCAGCAGGGAGGAAACACCATATATTTT
>TRBJ2-2|few|TRBV4-3|.
CASSQDVGGFGELFF
TGCGCCAGCAGCCAAGATGTAGGCGGTTTTGGGGAGCTGTTTTTT
>TRBJ1-2|.|TRBV6-6|TRBD1
CASRPPGQGLNYGYTF
TGTGCCAGCAGACCGCCGGGACAGGGCCTTAACTATGGCTACACCTTC